This T cell receptor beta chain was observed in a study of cytomegalovirus exposure and HLA in healthy donors. When sampled, the donors appeared nominally healthy, though they likely had unrecorded immune exposures. This PCR relied on a set of 60 Vbeta primers and 13 Jbeta primers. The authors' processing: Later reanalysis found around 80 million unique TCR beta chains, 9 million to 12 million of them shared. Sequencing used immunoSEQ multiplex PCR; TCRdb keeps in-frame clones, though not all of them. That table gives V, J and clone size, and the DNA gave D and trimming. The sample shows approximately 150,000 clones, 65% to 90% of them seen only once. Concerning this clone itself: What it binds is not known.

General observations from the study: CMV serostatus stood as the only immune exposure information on hand.

The CDR3 is 15 amino acids. Germline V lookup: CDR1 SGHRS, CDR2 YFSETQ. J lost 3 bases, V lost 1 base, and 4 bases had no gene match. The chain links TRBV5-1 to TRBJ1-1; 9 positions match TRBD1. This TCR derives from a woman in her 30s in good health and CMV-seronegative. Input material: PBMCs. CDR3 DNA: TGCGCCAGCAGCTTGCTGACAGGGGGGGACACTGAAGCTTTCTTT. Protein sequence: CASSLLTGGDTEAFF.